A selection of T cell receptor beta chains follows, all from one sample in a study of a mutant IDH1 vaccine in newly diagnosed glioma. Their specific antigens are unknown. Profiling relied on immunoSEQ multiplex PCR, and the TCRdb table lists in-frame clones only, not all of them. The sample holds 31,000 or so clones, about 80% seen once. Sample: PBMCs, taken from a glioma patient whose treatment included an IDH1 peptide vaccine. The receptor source for this set is a man younger than 40 with glioma. Each CDR3 is given with its conserved first and last residue. D genes are given only for firm matches. Rows may omit the clone size; those that give it use once, few, many or a size class.

size,V,D,J,DNA,CDR3
once,TRBV29-1,NA,TRBJ1-2,TGCAGCGTTGAAGGCAGGGAAGCGTCTCACTATGGCTACACCTTC,CSVEGREASHYGYTF
NA,TRBV7-2,TRBD1,TRBJ2-2,TGTGCCAGCAACTTTGAGGACAGGCCGAACACCGGGGAGCTGTTTTTT,CASNFEDRPNTGELFF
NA,TRBV29-1,TRBD2,TRBJ2-7,TGCAGCGTGAAATCCGGGACTAGCGGAGCCTCCTACGAGCAGTACTTC,CSVKSGTSGASYEQYF
NA,TRBV7-8,TRBD1,TRBJ2-7,TGTGCCAGCAGCTCAAGGGCGTGGACAGGGGTTTCCTACGAGCAGTACTTC,CASSSRAWTGVSYEQYF
NA,TRBV5-6,NA,TRBJ2-5,TGTGCCAGCCTCCCTGGGGGTCGCCTCCAAGAGACCCAGTACTTC,CASLPGGRLQETQYF
few,TRBV5-1,TRBD2,TRBJ2-2,TGCGCCAGCAGCGGGGGACTAGATAACACCGGGGAGCTGTTTTTT,CASSGGLDNTGELFF
NA,TRBV30,NA,TRBJ1-2,TGTGCCTGGAGTAGGAGGGATGGCTACACCTTC,CAWSRRDGYTF
NA,TRBV30,TRBD2,TRBJ2-7,TGTGCCTGGAGTCCCGGGACTAGCGGAGTCTACGAGCAGTACTTC,CAWSPGTSGVYEQYF
NA,TRBV15,TRBD1,TRBJ2-3,TGTGCCACCAGCAGAGATCCCCCAGGGGGCGCAGATACGCAGTATTTT,CATSRDPPGGADTQYF
once,TRBV28,NA,TRBJ1-5,TGTGCCAGCAGTTCTGTCCCTAGGCAGCCCCAGCATTTT,CASSSVPRQPQHF
NA,TRBV27,NA,TRBJ2-1,TGTGCCAGCAGTTTATCTAGGGGTGAGCAGTTCTTC,CASSLSRGEQFF
NA,TRBV5-1,NA,TRBJ2-5,TGCGCCAGCAGCCAGACCCGGGACTACCAAGAGACCCAGTACTTC,CASSQTRDYQETQYF
NA,TRBV27,NA,TRBJ2-5,TGTGCCAGCAGTGAGGACCCAGAGTTCGGAGGAGAGACCCAGTACTTC,CASSEDPEFGGETQYF
NA,TRBV7-7,TRBD1,TRBJ2-7,TGTGCCAGCAGCACGGGGACAGACGGTCTCGGAGAGCAGTACTTC,CASSTGTDGLGEQYF
medium-sized,TRBV2,NA,TRBJ1-2,TGTGCCAGCAGTGTAGAGGCTAACTATGGCTACACCTTC,CASSVEANYGYTF
NA,TRBV2,NA,TRBJ1-2,TGTGCCAGCAGTGAAGAGGGGGGCGCCTCCTATGGCTACACCTTC,CASSEEGGASYGYTF
NA,TRBV19,NA,TRBJ2-5,TGTGCCAGTAGTATAGATCTGGAGGGGGCGGGAGAAGAGACCCAGTACTTC,CASSIDLEGAGEETQYF
NA,TRBV12-1,NA,TRBJ2-7,TGTGCCAGCAGCTCCCGACAGGCGAGGTACGAGCAGTACTTC,CASSSRQARYEQYF
NA,TRBV7-2,NA,TRBJ1-5,TGTGCCAGCAGCTTAGGGGTGGTATCGAGCCGTCAGCCCCAGCATTTT,CASSLGVVSSRQPQHF
NA,TRBV19,NA,TRBJ1-5,TGTGCCAGTAGCACTTTCGGTCAGCCCCAGCATTTT,CASSTFGQPQHF
NA,TRBV5-4,NA,TRBJ2-7,TGTGCCAGCAGCTTGGGGTCGTCAGGTCACCCCTTCTCCTACGAGCAGTACTTC,CASSLGSSGHPFSYEQYF
NA,TRBV2,NA,TRBJ2-2,TGTGCCAGCCGGAGGGTGGGCACCGGGGAGCTGTTTTTT,CASRRVGTGELFF
NA,TRBV5-4,TRBD1,TRBJ2-7,TGTGCCAGCAGCAGATACAGGGGGCTTGGGGTCGAGCAGTACTTC,CASSRYRGLGVEQYF
NA,TRBV18,NA,TRBJ2-7,TGTGCCAGCTCACCTATCCAGGCCTACGAGCAGTACTTC,CASSPIQAYEQYF
NA,TRBV5-6,NA,TRBJ1-1,TGTGCCAGCAGCATACAGAGGGCTGAAGCTTTCTTT,CASSIQRAEAFF
NA,TRBV11-2,NA,TRBJ1-4,TGTGCCAGCAGCTTAGATCTGGGTGAAAAACTGTTTTTT,CASSLDLGEKLFF
NA,TRBV30,NA,TRBJ1-3,TGTGCCTGGATGGACGGAGGATCTGGAAACACCATATATTTT,CAWMDGGSGNTIYF
NA,TRBV14,NA,TRBJ2-3,TGTGCCAGCAGCCAAGTCAGGGGCACAGATACGCAGTATTTT,CASSQVRGTDTQYF
NA,TRBV27,TRBD1,TRBJ2-3,TGTGCCAGCAGTTTAACAGGGGGATGGAGCACAGATACGCAGTATTTT,CASSLTGGWSTDTQYF
NA,TRBV2,NA,TRBJ2-3,TGTGCCAGCAGCCCAACCCCGCGCTCCCGCACAGATACGCAGTATTTT,CASSPTPRSRTDTQYF
NA,TRBV19,NA,TRBJ2-7,TGTGCCAGTGGCCGCCTTGGGAGCTCCTACGAGCAGTACTTC,CASGRLGSSYEQYF
NA,TRBV30,NA,TRBJ1-4,TGTGCCTGGAGTGTACTCAGTCTCCGAAGGTCTAATGAAAAACTGTTTTTT,CAWSVLSLRRSNEKLFF
NA,TRBV7-2,NA,TRBJ1-5,TGTGCCAGCAGCCCGGAACCGGATCAGCCCCAGCATTTT,CASSPEPDQPQHF
NA,TRBV7-9,NA,TRBJ2-2,TGTGCCAGCAGCTTTAGCGGCGCCGGGGAGCTGTTTTTT,CASSFSGAGELFF
NA,TRBV7-9,TRBD2,TRBJ2-3,TGTGCCAGCAGCTTCGGACTAGACGGTCCAGATACGCAGTATTTT,CASSFGLDGPDTQYF